The 26 T cell receptor beta chains reported below all come from one sample, sequenced in a study of blood T cell repertoires in COVID-19. Generated by immunoSEQ multiplex PCR, the TCRdb table keeps only in-frame clones and is missing some. This sample has fewer than 250,000 clones, with approximately 90% found just once. Sequenced sample: peripheral blood. The source of these receptors is a human donor in a cohort sampled during active COVID-19.

This chain uses TRBV6-5 with TRBJ2-7; D perhaps matches TRBD1 (6 bases). The CDR3 loop spans 13 amino acids. CDR1 is MNHEY and CDR2 is SVGAGI in the germline V gene. The V end was cut by 5 bases, the J end by 3 bases, with 11 bases between. CDR3 residues: CASSRQVLYEQYF. The CDR3 bases are TGTGCCAGCAGTAGACAGGTTCTCTACGAGCAGTACTTC.

This chain links TRBV29-1 with TRBJ1-2, with D possibly matching TRBD1 (6 bases). The V and J ends lost 4 bases and 6 bases respectively, with 15 bases between them. Germline V gene data show CDR1 as SQVTM and CDR2 as ANQGSEA. The CDR3 is made up of 13 amino acids. CDR3 protein: CSVAGGGSNGYTF. The DNA for the CDR3 is TGCAGCGTTGCTGGGGGCGGGTCGAATGGCTACACCTTC.

The CDR3: CASSASGIKSRLYGYTF. CDR3 bases: TGTGCCAGCAGTGCGTCAGGGATTAAATCTCGGCTCTATGGCTACACCTTC. This chain connects TRBV6-1 to TRBJ1-2; perhaps TRBD1 as D (5 bases). Trimming removed 4 bases from V and 4 bases from J, with 22 bases in between. This CDR3 has 17 amino acids. Germline V CDR1 and CDR2: MNHNS, SASEGT.

The rearrangement joins TRBV6-5 to TRBJ2-1, with TRBD2 identical over 15 bases. CDR1 MNHEY and CDR2 SVGAGI come from the germline V gene. CDR3 size: 15 residues. V dropped 5 bases and J dropped 9; count of bases not matched to a gene: 5. For the CDR3, the DNA is TGTGCCAGCAGTAGGGGACTAGCGGGAGGTCTTGAGCAGTTCTTC. It yields the protein CASSRGLAGGLEQFF.

This sequence joins TRBV5-1 and TRBJ2-5; D is perhaps TRBD1 (5 bases). The CDR3 totals 13 residues. Germline V gives CDR1 SGHRS, CDR2 YFSETQ. Trimming removed 0 bases from V and 9 bases from J, with 12 bases in between. In nucleotides, the CDR3 is TGCGCCAGCAGCTTGGACTTAGGGGTCGCCCAGTACTTC. Residues: CASSLDLGVAQYF.

The chain couples TRBV7-8 to TRBJ1-2; D not resolved. V was clipped by 4 bases and J by 3 bases, with 18 bases between them. The CDR3 is 16 residues long. CDR1 and CDR2 from the germline V gene are SGHVS and FQNEAQ. CDR3 protein: CASSSTLIPRDYGYTF. Here the CDR3 DNA reads TGTGCCAGCAGCTCCACCCTCATTCCTCGGGACTATGGCTACACCTTC.

The chain is built from TRBV27 and TRBJ2-7, with 15 bases aligning to TRBD2. The CDR3 spans 19 residues. V dropped 5 bases and J dropped 6; count of bases not matched to a gene: 17. Germline CDR1 is MNHEY and CDR2 is SMNVEV (reference sequence). CDR3 nucleotide sequence: TGTGCCAGCAGTCCCCCGACCGCTGGGACTAGCGGGAGGAACCGCGAGCAGTACTTC. Translating gives CASSPPTAGTSGRNREQYF.

This rearrangement joins TRBV5-6 to TRBJ2-1, with 9 bases lining up with TRBD2. V lost 0 bases, J lost 2 bases, and 3 bases stayed unmatched. This CDR3 has 16 residues. Germline V CDR1 and CDR2: SGHDT, YYEEEE. CDR3 region: CASSLDRGGAYNEQFF. CDR3 sequence (DNA): TGTGCCAGCAGCTTGGATCGCGGGGGGGCCTACAATGAGCAGTTCTTC.

V and J are TRBV24-1 and TRBJ2-1, with D tentatively TRBD2 (5 bases). Per the germline V gene, CDR1 is KGHDR and CDR2 is SFDVKD. Trimming pared 3 bases from V and 10 bases from J, leaving 15 bases between. The CDR3 is 14 residues long. The CDR3 bases are TGTGCCACCAGTGATCCGCACGGACGACTAGAGCAGTTCTTC. Protein product: CATSDPHGRLEQFF.

V usage is TRBV7-8 and J usage is TRBJ2-7, with 8 bases fitting TRBD1. V gave up 5 bases and J gave up 0 bases; unmatched junction bases: 3. The CDR3 is 14 residues long. CDR1 SGHVS and CDR2 FQNEAQ come from the germline V gene. The CDR3: CASSQDRDSYEQYF. The CDR3 DNA sequence: TGTGCCAGCAGCCAGGACAGGGACTCCTACGAGCAGTACTTC.

The chain combines TRBV10-1 with TRBJ2-1; 11 nucleotides agree with TRBD2. The CDR3 loop spans 22 amino acids. Losses at the gene ends were 8 bases for V and 7 bases for J; bases not matched to a gene: 31. Germline V CDR1 and CDR2: WNHNN, SYGVQD (reference sequence). CDR3 loop: CASARGDIWLAGGRGNRNEQFF. DNA for the CDR3: TGCGCCAGCGCGCGTGGGGATATCTGGCTAGCGGGAGGTCGGGGTAATAGGAATGAGCAGTTCTTC.

The chain recombines TRBV30 with TRBJ2-5; 8 bases agree with TRBD2. Germline CDR1 is GTSNPN and CDR2 is SVGIG (reference sequence). Trimming cost V 2 bases and J 4 bases; bases outside gene matches: 12. CDR3 size: 16 residues. The CDR3 DNA is TGTGCCTGGAGTCAGGGAGCAGCGGGGGCCCGAGAGACCCAGTACTTC. This gives the protein CAWSQGAAGARETQYF. The variable domain in full, with the rest retrieved from reference TRBV30 and TRBJ2-5, is SQTIHQWPATLVQPVGSPLSLECTVEGTSNPNLYWYRQAAGRGLQLLFYSVGIGQISSEVPQNLSASRPQDRQFILSSKKLLLSDSGFYLCAWSQGAAGARETQYFGPGTRLLVL.

The rearrangement joins TRBV3-1 (or the pseudogene TRBV3-2) to TRBJ2-1; 10 bases agree with TRBD2. CDR3 length: 20 residues. Trimming removed 1 base from V and 0 bases from J; junction bases left unmatched: 12. Germline V gene lookup returns CDR1 LGHDT and CDR2 YNNKEL (reference sequence). This CDR3 reads CASSQVSRKLAGLSYNEQFF. The CDR3, as DNA: TGTGCCAGCAGCCAAGTTAGCCGCAAACTAGCGGGGCTCTCCTACAATGAGCAGTTCTTC.

This clone has just one count. This chain links TRBV6-6 with TRBJ1-2; D possibly corresponds to TRBD1 (6 bases). The V gene lost 5 bases and the J gene lost 0 bases, with 7 bases spanning the gap. Germline V gives CDR1 MNHNY, CDR2 SVGAGI (reference sequence). The CDR3 is 13 amino acids. CDR3 residues: CASSRTANYGYTF. In DNA, the CDR3 is TGTGCCAGCAGTCGGACAGCTAACTATGGCTACACCTTC.

The gene calls are TRBV27 and TRBJ2-7; 9 nucleotides match TRBD1. The CDR3 is made up of 15 amino acids. The V segment lost 0 bases and the J segment 6 bases; nucleotides outside the gene matches: 6. Germline-derived CDR1 and CDR2 are MNHEY and SMNVEV (reference sequence). The CDR3 region is CASSLSGGQGTEQYF. As DNA, the CDR3 is TGTGCCAGCAGTTTATCAGGCGGACAGGGGACCGAGCAGTACTTC.

The chain recombines TRBV6-5 with TRBJ1-5; weak D call: TRBD1 (5 bases). The CDR3 is 15 residues long. V lost 8 bases and J 2 bases, leaving 16 bases between the germline ends. CDR1 is MNHEY, CDR2 SVGAGI, per germline. The CDR3: CASGGDTLGNQPQHF. In DNA form, the CDR3 reads TGTGCCAGCGGAGGGGATACCTTAGGCAATCAGCCCCAGCATTTT.

The rearrangement uses TRBV6-2 or TRBV6-3 and TRBJ2-7, with TRBD2 identical over 9 bases. The CDR3 is 15 residues long. The V gene's germline CDR1 is MNHEY and CDR2 SVGEGT. With 4 bases clipped from V and 6 bases from J, the junction kept 10 bases outside the gene matches. CDR3 sequence reads: CASSLASGANGEQYF. CDR3 coding DNA: TGTGCCAGCAGTTTAGCTAGCGGGGCTAATGGCGAGCAGTACTTC.

The chain uses TRBV4-2 and TRBJ2-5, with D perhaps matching TRBD2 (6 bases). Germline V gene sequence: CDR1 LGHNA, CDR2 YNFKEQ. There are 15 residues in the CDR3. Trimming shortened V by 1 base and J by 0 bases, and 9 bases separated the two germline ends. In DNA, the CDR3 is TGTGCCAGCAGCCAAGTTCCGGGAGACCAAGAGACCCAGTACTTC. It translates to CASSQVPGDQETQYF.

The chain joins TRBV30 to TRBJ2-1; possible D gene TRBD1, 5 bases. The germline gives CDR1 GTSNPN, CDR2 SVGIG (reference sequence). The CDR3 consists of 11 residues. The V end was cut by 3 bases, the J end by 6 bases, with 6 bases between. In DNA, the CDR3 is TGTGCCTGGAGAGGGGTCAATGAGCAGTTCTTC. Translating gives CAWRGVNEQFF.

The V gene is TRBV9, the J gene TRBJ1-2, with TRBD1 identical over 9 bases. The germline gives CDR1 SGDLS, CDR2 YYNGEE. Trimming cost V 3 bases and J 3 bases; bases outside gene matches: 9. The CDR3 has 16 residues. In nucleotides, the CDR3 is TGTGCCAGCAGCGCGATACAGGGGGCGCGCGACTATGGCTACACCTTC. This translates into CASSAIQGARDYGYTF.

This chain joins TRBV28 and TRBJ1-5, with TRBD1 matching 7 bases. CDR3 length: 14 residues. CDR1 MDHEN and CDR2 SYDVKM come from the germline V gene. V was pared by 3 bases and J by 9 bases, with 8 bases of the junction left unmatched. CDR3 in amino acids: CASSLRGDSRPQHF. The CDR3 nucleotides are TGTGCCAGCAGTTTGAGGGGGGACAGTCGGCCCCAGCATTTT.

J is TRBJ2-7 and V is TRBV19; tentatively, D is TRBD2 (6 bases). The length of the CDR3 is 14 residues. CDR1 and CDR2 from the germline V gene are LNHDA and SQIVND (reference sequence). V gave up 5 bases and J gave up 2 bases, with 13 bases separating them. CDR3 sequence: CASSLAGRPYEQYF. The CDR3 DNA sequence: TGTGCCAGTAGTTTGGCGGGGAGGCCCTACGAGCAGTACTTC.

V usage is TRBV5-1 and J usage is TRBJ2-7, with unresolved D. This CDR3 region has 14 residues. Germline V gene sequence: CDR1 SGHRS, CDR2 YFSETQ. The V end was cut by 2 bases, the J end by 0 bases, with 9 bases between. Here the CDR3 DNA reads TGCGCCAGCAGCTTTAGTGGTTTCTCCTACGAGCAGTACTTC. Translating it yields CASSFSGFSYEQYF.

The gene calls are TRBV23-1 and TRBJ2-3; tentative D call: TRBD2 (6 bases). TRBV23-1 is filed as an ORF, its function uncertain. The CDR3 sequence is 19 residues long. V was clipped by 0 bases and J by 2 bases, with 21 bases between them. The CDR3 DNA follows: TGCGCCAGCAGTCAATCGTACTCGTTTTGGGGACTGTCCACAGATACGCAGTATTTT. Residues: CASSQSYSFWGLSTDTQYF.

The V and J genes are TRBV19 and TRBJ2-7; 9 bases are shared with TRBD2. Germline values: CDR1 LNHDA, CDR2 SQIVND (reference sequence). The ends lost 6 bases at V and 7 bases at J; junction bases unmatched: 4. The CDR3 is made up of 12 amino acids. CDR3 DNA sequence: TGTGCCAGTAGGCGGGAGGGCGCAGAGCAGTACTTC. Its translation: CASRREGAEQYF.

V usage is TRBV2 and J usage is TRBJ1-1; D is undetermined. Trimming left V 2 bases short and J 10 bases short, with 8 bases between. Germline V lookup: CDR1 SNHLY, CDR2 FYNNEI. This CDR3 spans 11 amino acids. The CDR3 region has the DNA TGTGCCAGCAGTGAATTGTCGGGAGCTTTCTTT. Residues: CASSELSGAFF.